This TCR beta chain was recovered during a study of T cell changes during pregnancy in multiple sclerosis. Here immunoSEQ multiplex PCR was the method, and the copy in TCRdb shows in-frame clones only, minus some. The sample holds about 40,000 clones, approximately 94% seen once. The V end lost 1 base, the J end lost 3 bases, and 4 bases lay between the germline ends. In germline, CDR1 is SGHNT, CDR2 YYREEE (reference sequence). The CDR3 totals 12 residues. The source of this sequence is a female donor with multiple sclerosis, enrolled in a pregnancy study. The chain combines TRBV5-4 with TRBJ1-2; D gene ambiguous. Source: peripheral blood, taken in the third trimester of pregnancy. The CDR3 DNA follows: TGTGCCAGCAGCTTGACAGACTATGGCTACACCTTC. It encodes CASSLTDYGYTF.